One and the same sample provided the 4 T cell receptor beta chains below, sequenced in a study of response to subunit inactivated influenza vaccine. TCRdb reprocessed the RT-PCR reads via MiXCR and lists one record per CDR3 protein. The sample includes about half a million distinct CDR3 sequences, 7.6% seen only once; the top ten take roughly 13%. The sample here was PBMCs from blood, taken approximately 25 months after vaccination. All receptors come from a man aged 50-75 years who received an inactivated influenza vaccine.

This clonotype was detected ten times or more. This chain links TRBV28 with TRBJ2-7, with D maybe TRBD1 (7 bases). This CDR3 is 15 amino acids long. Trimming took off 3 bases at V and 5 bases at J, with 17 bases between the two ends. Germline V gives CDR1 MDHEN, CDR2 SYDVKM. The CDR3 here is CASSFGRQGGHEQYF. CDR3 DNA sequence: TGTGCCAGCAGTTTCGGTCGACAGGGAGGCCACGAGCAGTACTTC. The full variable domain, with the rest looked up from reference TRBV28 and TRBJ2-7, is DVKVTQSSRYLVKRTGEKVFLECVQDMDHENMFWYRQDPGLGLRLIYFSYDVKMKEKGDIPEGYSVSREKKERFSLILESASTNQTSMYLCASSFGRQGGHEQYFGPGTRLTVT.

This clonotype was counted only a few times. V and J are TRBV5-1 and TRBJ2-1; a weak D match, TRBD2 (6 bases). The CDR3 totals 15 residues. CDR1 and CDR2 (germline): SGHRS, YFSETQ. The germline V and J ends were trimmed by 2 bases and 7 bases, with 16 bases remaining between them. This chain's CDR3 is CASSFRDSSRNEQFF. The CDR3 bases are TGCGCCAGCAGCTTCCGGGACTCCTCGCGGAATGAGCAGTTCTTC.

The chain is built from TRBV19 and TRBJ2-1; D is perhaps TRBD1 (5 bases). Trimming stripped 3 bases from V and 3 bases from J, with 12 bases between. This CDR3 contains 15 residues. Germline V gene lookup returns CDR1 LNHDA and CDR2 SQIVND (reference sequence). Here the CDR3 reads CASSMQSRVYNEQFF. The CDR3 bases are TGTGCCAGTAGTATGCAATCCAGGGTCTACAATGAGCAGTTCTTC.

This clonotype was found a few times. The chain recombines TRBV15 with TRBJ1-1; possible D gene TRBD1, 5 bases. This CDR3 has 14 amino acids. Trimming removed 0 bases at V and 4 bases at J, with 9 bases between. Germline V lookup: CDR1 LNHNV, CDR2 YYDKDF (reference sequence). The CDR3 here is CATSRDRGGTEAFF. The CDR3, as DNA: TGTGCCACCAGCAGAGATCGGGGCGGCACTGAAGCTTTCTTT.